Below, one T cell receptor beta chain is given with its context. The target antigen is unknown. The data are from a study of graft-versus-host responses after intestinal transplantation. Study-wide context: Recipients uniformly received anti-thymocyte globulin induction, followed by tacrolimus and steroids for approximately 3 years.

The CDR3 contains 15 residues. V shed 2 bases, J shed 6 bases, and the junction held 7 bases outside the gene matches. Germline CDR1 and CDR2: MGHDK and SYGVNS. Data came from immunoSEQ multiplex PCR; TCRdb stores just in-frame clones and leaves some out. Counted here are approximately 70,000 clones, 92% occurring once; the ten biggest clones make up about 6.9%. Whole-study findings and limits: Recipient-marrow GvH clones were detected, some having first appeared in ileum or blood.

The TCR sequence derives from a human patient who received an intestinal transplant, so some T cells may come from the graft donor. The chain couples TRBV25-1 to TRBJ2-1, with 7 bases lining up with TRBD2. Here the sequenced sample was bone marrow, taken roughly 110 weeks after intestinal transplantation. The CDR3 sequence: CASSERGGGPNEQFF. In nucleotides, the CDR3 is TGTGCCAGCAGTGAACGCGGGGGAGGTCCCAATGAGCAGTTCTTC.